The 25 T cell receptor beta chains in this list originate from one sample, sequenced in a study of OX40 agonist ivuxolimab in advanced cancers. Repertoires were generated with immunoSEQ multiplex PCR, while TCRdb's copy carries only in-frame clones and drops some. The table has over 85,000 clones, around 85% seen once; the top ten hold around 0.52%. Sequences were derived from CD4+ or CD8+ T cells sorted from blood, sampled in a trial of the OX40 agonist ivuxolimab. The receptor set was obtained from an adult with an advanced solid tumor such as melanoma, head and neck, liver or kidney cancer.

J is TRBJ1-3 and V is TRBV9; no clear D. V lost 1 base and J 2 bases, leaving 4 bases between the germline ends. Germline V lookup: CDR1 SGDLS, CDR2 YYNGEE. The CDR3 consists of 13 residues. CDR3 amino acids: CASSVRTGNTIYF. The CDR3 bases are TGTGCCAGCAGCGTAAGGACTGGAAACACCATATATTTT. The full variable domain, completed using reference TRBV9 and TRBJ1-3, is DSGVTQTPKHLITATGQRVTLRCSPRSGDLSVYWYQQSLDQGLQFLIQYYNGEERAKGNILERFSAQQFPDLHSELNLSSLELGDSALYFCASSVRTGNTIYFGEGSWLTVV.

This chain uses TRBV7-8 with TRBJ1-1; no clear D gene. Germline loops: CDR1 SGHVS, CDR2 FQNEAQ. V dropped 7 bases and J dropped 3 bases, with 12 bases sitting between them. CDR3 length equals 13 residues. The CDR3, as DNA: TGTGCCAGCAAGACATACCCTGACACTGAAGCTTTCTTT. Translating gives CASKTYPDTEAFF.

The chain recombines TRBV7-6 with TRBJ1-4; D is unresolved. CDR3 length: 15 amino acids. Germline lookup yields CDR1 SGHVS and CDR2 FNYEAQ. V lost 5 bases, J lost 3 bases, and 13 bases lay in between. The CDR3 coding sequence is TGTGCCAGCAGCCTGACTCCGCTCGCTAATGAAAAACTGTTTTTT. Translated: CASSLTPLANEKLFF.

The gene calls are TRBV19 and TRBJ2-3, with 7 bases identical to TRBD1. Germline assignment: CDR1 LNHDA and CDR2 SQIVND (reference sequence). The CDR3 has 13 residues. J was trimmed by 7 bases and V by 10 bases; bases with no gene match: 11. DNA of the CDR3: TGTGCCATCTCTCAGGCCAGGGGGAATACGCAGTATTTT. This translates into CAISQARGNTQYF. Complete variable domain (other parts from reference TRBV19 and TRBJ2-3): DGGITQSPKYLFRKEGQNVTLSCEQNLNHDAMYWYRQDPGQGLRLIYYSQIVNDFQKGDIAEGYSVSREKKESFPLTVTSAQKNPTAFYLCAISQARGNTQYFGPGTRLTVL.

CDR3 in DNA: TGTGCCAGTATCCCGACAGGGAGGAACACTGAAGCTTTCTTT. Encoded protein: CASIPTGRNTEAFF. This chain joins TRBV19 and TRBJ1-1, with 7 nucleotides matching TRBD1. Germline CDR1 and CDR2: LNHDA and SQIVND (reference sequence). This CDR3 contains 14 residues. Trimming at V came to 7 bases and at J to 1 base, leaving 6 bases not matched to a gene.

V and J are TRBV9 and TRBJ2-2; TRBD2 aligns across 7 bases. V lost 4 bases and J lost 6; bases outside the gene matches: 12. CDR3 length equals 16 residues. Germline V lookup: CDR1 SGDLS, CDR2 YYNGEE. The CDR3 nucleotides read TGTGCCAGCAGCACCCGACTAGCCAGAAGCCCCGGGGAGCTGTTTTTT. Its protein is CASSTRLARSPGELFF.

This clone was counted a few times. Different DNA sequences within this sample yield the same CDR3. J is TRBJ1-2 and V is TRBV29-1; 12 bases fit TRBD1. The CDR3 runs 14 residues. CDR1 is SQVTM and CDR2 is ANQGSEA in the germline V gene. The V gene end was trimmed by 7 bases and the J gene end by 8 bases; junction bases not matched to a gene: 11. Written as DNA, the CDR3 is TGCAGCGCGGCCGGGACAGGGGGCGGGGGGGGCTACACCTTC. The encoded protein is CSAAGTGGGGGYTF.

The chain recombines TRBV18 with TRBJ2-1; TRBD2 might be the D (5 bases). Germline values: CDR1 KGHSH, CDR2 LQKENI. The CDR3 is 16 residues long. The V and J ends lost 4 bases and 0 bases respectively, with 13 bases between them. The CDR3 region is CASSLLAGRSYNEQFF. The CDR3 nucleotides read TGTGCCAGCTCACTACTCGCGGGCCGCTCCTACAATGAGCAGTTCTTC.

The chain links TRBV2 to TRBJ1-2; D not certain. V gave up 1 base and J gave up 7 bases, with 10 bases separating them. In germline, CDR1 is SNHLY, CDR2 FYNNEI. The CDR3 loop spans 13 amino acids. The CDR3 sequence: CASSEEGYGGYTF. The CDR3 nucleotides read TGTGCCAGCAGTGAAGAAGGGTATGGTGGCTACACCTTC.

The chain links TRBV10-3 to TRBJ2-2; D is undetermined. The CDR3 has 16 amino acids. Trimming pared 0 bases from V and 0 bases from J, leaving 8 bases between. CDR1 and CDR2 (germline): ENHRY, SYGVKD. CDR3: CAISESRIPNTGELFF. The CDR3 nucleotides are TGTGCCATCAGTGAGTCGAGAATACCGAACACCGGGGAGCTGTTTTTT.

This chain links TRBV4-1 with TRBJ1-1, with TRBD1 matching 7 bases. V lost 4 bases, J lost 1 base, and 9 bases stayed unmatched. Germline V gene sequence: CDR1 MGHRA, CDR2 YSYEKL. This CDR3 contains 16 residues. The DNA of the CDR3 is TGCGCCAGCAGCCCCAGGGACAGCAAAGCGAACACTGAAGCTTTCTTT. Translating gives CASSPRDSKANTEAFF.

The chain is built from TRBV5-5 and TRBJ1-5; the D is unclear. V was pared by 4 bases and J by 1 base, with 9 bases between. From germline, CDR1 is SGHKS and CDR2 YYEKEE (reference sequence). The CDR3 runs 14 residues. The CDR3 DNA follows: TGTGCCAGCAGCCCTGTGGGCAGCAATCAGCCCCAGCATTTT. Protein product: CASSPVGSNQPQHF.

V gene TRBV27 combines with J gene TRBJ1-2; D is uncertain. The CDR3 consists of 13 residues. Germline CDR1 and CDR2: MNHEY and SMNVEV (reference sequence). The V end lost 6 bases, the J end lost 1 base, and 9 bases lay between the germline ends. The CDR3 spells CASRTGVNYGYTF. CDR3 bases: TGTGCCAGCAGGACCGGGGTTAACTATGGCTACACCTTC.

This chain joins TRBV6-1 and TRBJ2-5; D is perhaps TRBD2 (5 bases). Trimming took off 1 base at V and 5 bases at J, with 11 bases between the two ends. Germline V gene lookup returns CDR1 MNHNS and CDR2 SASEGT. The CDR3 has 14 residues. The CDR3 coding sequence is TGTGCCAGCAGTGAAGGAGGAGGATGGGAGACCCAGTACTTC. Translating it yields CASSEGGGWETQYF.

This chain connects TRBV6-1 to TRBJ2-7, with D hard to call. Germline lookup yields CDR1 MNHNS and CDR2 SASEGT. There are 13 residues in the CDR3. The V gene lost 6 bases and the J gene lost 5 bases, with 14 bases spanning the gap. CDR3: CASRRLPMDEQYF. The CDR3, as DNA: TGTGCCAGCAGGCGGCTCCCGATGGACGAGCAGTACTTC.

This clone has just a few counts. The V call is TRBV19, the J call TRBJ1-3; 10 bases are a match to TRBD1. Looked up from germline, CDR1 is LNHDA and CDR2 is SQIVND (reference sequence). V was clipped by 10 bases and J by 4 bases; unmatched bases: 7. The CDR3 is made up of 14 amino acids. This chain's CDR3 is CATIDRGRGNTIYF. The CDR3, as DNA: TGTGCCACCATTGACAGGGGGCGAGGAAACACCATATATTTT.

The CDR3 is CASSSSSGNTF. CDR3 nucleotides: TGTGCCAGCAGTTCCTCATCTGGGAACACCTTC. The rearrangement uses TRBV6-6 and TRBJ1-2; D is ambiguous. The germline V gene encodes CDR1 MNHNY and CDR2 SVGAGI (reference sequence). V was trimmed by 4 bases and J by 12 bases, leaving 12 bases between them. This CDR3 contains 11 residues.

The CDR3 here is CASSSTGAPGNTIYF. CDR3 nucleotide sequence: TGTGCCAGCAGCTCAACAGGGGCCCCTGGAAACACCATATATTTT. The V gene is TRBV7-2, the J gene TRBJ1-3; 7 positions match TRBD1. Looked up from germline, CDR1 is SGHTA and CDR2 is FQGNSA. The CDR3 is made up of 15 amino acids. V lost 4 bases, J lost 2 bases, and 5 bases stayed unmatched.

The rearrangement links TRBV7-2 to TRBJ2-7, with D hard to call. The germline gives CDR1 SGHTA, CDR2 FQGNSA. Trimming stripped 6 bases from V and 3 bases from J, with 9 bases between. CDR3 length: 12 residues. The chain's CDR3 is CASSRSFYEQYF. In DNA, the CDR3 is TGTGCCAGCAGTAGGAGCTTCTACGAGCAGTACTTC.

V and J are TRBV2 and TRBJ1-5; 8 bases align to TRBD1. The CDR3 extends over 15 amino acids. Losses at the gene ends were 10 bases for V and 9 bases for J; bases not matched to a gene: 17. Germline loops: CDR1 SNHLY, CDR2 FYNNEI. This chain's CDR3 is CATSPEQGGVGPQHF. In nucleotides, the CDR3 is TGTGCCACATCCCCAGAACAGGGGGGGGTGGGGCCCCAGCATTTT.

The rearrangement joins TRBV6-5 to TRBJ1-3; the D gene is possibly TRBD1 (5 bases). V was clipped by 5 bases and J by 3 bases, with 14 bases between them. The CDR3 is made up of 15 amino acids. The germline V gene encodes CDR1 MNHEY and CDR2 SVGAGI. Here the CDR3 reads CASSPGVGGGNTIYF. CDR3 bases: TGTGCCAGCAGTCCCGGCGTTGGGGGTGGAAACACCATATATTTT.

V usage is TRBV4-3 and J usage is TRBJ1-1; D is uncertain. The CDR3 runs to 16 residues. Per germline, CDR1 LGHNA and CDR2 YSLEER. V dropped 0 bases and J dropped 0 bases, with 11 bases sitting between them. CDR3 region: CASSQDWASMNTEAFF. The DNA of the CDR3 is TGCGCCAGCAGCCAAGATTGGGCCTCCATGAACACTGAAGCTTTCTTT.

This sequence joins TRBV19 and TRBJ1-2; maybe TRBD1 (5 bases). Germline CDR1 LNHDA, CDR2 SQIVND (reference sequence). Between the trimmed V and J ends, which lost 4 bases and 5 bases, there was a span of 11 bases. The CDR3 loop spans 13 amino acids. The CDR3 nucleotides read TGTGCCAGTAGTACGCAGGGCCGGTATGGCTACACCTTC. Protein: CASSTQGRYGYTF.

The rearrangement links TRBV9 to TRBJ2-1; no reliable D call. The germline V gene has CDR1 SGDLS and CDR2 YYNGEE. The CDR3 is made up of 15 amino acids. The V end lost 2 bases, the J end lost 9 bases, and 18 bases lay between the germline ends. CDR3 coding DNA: TGTGCCAGCAGCGTCCCTGGTGTGGTCTCGAGTGAGCAGTTCTTC. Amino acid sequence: CASSVPGVVSSEQFF.

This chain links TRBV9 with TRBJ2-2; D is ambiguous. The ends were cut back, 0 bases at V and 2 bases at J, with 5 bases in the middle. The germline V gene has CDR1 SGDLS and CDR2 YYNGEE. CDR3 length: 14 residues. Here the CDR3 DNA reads TGTGCCAGCAGCGTAGTACCTAACACCGGGGAGCTGTTTTTT. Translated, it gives CASSVVPNTGELFF. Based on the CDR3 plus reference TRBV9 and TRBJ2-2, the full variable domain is DSGVTQTPKHLITATGQRVTLRCSPRSGDLSVYWYQQSLDQGLQFLIQYYNGEERAKGNILERFSAQQFPDLHSELNLSSLELGDSALYFCASSVVPNTGELFFGEGSRLTVL.